The rows below give T cell receptor beta chains drawn from one sample of a study of glioma-infiltrating T cells. TCRdb itself ran the multiplex PCR reads through MiXCR, one entry per CDR3 protein. The sample yields under 200,000 distinct CDR3 sequences, more than 35% seen once. The sample consisted of glioma tissue, nonneoplastic brain tissue, or PBMCs (not recorded which). The receptor source for this set is a human donor with low-grade glioma or glioblastoma, undergoing nonglioma brain surgery, or in good health (not recorded which). CDR3s include the opening cysteine and the closing phenylalanine or tryptophan. The order of the fields is J gene, V gene, CDR3 protein.

j_gene: TRBJ2-3; v_gene: TRBV6-6; CDR3aa: CASSYSTLAGGTQYF
j_gene: TRBJ2-1; v_gene: TRBV3-1; CDR3aa: CASSRTGTGGEQFF
j_gene: TRBJ2-6; v_gene: TRBV6-1; CDR3aa: CASSASGANVLTF
j_gene: TRBJ1-4; v_gene: TRBV19; CDR3aa: CASSIWANNEKLFF
j_gene: TRBJ1-3; v_gene: TRBV9; CDR3aa: CASSARGDGSGNTIYF
j_gene: TRBJ2-1; v_gene: TRBV11-2; CDR3aa: CASSLDPPGGATDEQFF
j_gene: TRBJ2-1; v_gene: TRBV2; CDR3aa: CASSDPTRNEQFF
j_gene: TRBJ1-4; v_gene: TRBV29-1; CDR3aa: CSVEVTGGEEKLFF
j_gene: TRBJ2-3; v_gene: TRBV7-9; CDR3aa: CASSSLTSGGTDTQYF
j_gene: TRBJ1-3; v_gene: TRBV7-9; CDR3aa: CASSLAGETIYF
j_gene: TRBJ1-1; v_gene: TRBV19; CDR3aa: CASRRRVRTEAFF
j_gene: TRBJ2-1; v_gene: TRBV6-1; CDR3aa: CASTRTYRADYNEQFF
j_gene: TRBJ1-4; v_gene: TRBV20-1; CDR3aa: CSARELRGSNEKLFF
j_gene: TRBJ1-3; v_gene: TRBV20-1; CDR3aa: CSALFGNTIYF
j_gene: TRBJ1-5; v_gene: TRBV27; CDR3aa: CASSQDGNQHQHF
j_gene: TRBJ2-5; v_gene: TRBV7-9; CDR3aa: CAISKSRTSRETQYF
j_gene: TRBJ2-5; v_gene: TRBV29-1; CDR3aa: CSVFPTGQKQETQYF
j_gene: TRBJ1-5; v_gene: TRBV20-1; CDR3aa: CSAHGGVGNQPQHF
j_gene: TRBJ2-3; v_gene: TRBV12-3/TRBV12-4; CDR3aa: CASSPDESITDTQYF
j_gene: TRBJ1-5; v_gene: TRBV19; CDR3aa: CASSTVWDSQNQPQHF
j_gene: TRBJ2-3; v_gene: TRBV3-1; CDR3aa: CASSQDRSPAGADTQYF
j_gene: TRBJ1-1; v_gene: TRBV7-3; CDR3aa: CSSSLGVATEAFF
j_gene: TRBJ2-3; v_gene: TRBV4-1; CDR3aa: CASSPFPRGMGTQYF
j_gene: TRBJ2-7; v_gene: TRBV27; CDR3aa: CASSFGTSEQYF
j_gene: TRBJ1-3; v_gene: TRBV2; CDR3aa: CASSEGQSSGNTIYF
j_gene: TRBJ2-6; v_gene: TRBV28; CDR3aa: CASSTTRRGANVLTF
j_gene: TRBJ2-7; v_gene: TRBV27; CDR3aa: CASADRAGAVSQYF
j_gene: TRBJ2-5; v_gene: TRBV7-3; CDR3aa: CASSLNGRAQETQYF
j_gene: TRBJ2-7; v_gene: TRBV28; CDR3aa: CASSVGLARDEQYF
j_gene: TRBJ1-6; v_gene: TRBV15; CDR3aa: CATSQGQINSPLQF
j_gene: TRBJ2-3; v_gene: TRBV19; CDR3aa: CASSVGLADTQYF
j_gene: TRBJ1-3; v_gene: TRBV12-3/TRBV12-4; CDR3aa: CASSFQGGRNTIYF
j_gene: TRBJ1-5; v_gene: TRBV28; CDR3aa: CASSFRQVGNQTQHF
j_gene: TRBJ2-5; v_gene: TRBV20-1; CDR3aa: CSAREPGGETQYF
j_gene: TRBJ2-1; v_gene: TRBV29-1; CDR3aa: CSVEDPWAHNDQFF
j_gene: TRBJ2-1; v_gene: TRBV20-1; CDR3aa: CSARTTMDEQFF
j_gene: TRBJ2-5; v_gene: TRBV14; CDR3aa: CASSLGFQQETQYF
j_gene: TRBJ1-6; v_gene: TRBV2; CDR3aa: CASSEAGHGTSPLHF
j_gene: TRBJ2-1; v_gene: TRBV7-2; CDR3aa: CASSGAGGSYNEQFF
j_gene: TRBJ1-5; v_gene: TRBV7-8; CDR3aa: CASSLTGSHQPQHF
j_gene: TRBJ2-1; v_gene: TRBV7-3; CDR3aa: CASSRGGEQFF
j_gene: TRBJ2-3; v_gene: TRBV7-8; CDR3aa: CASSPGQGADTQYF
j_gene: TRBJ2-1; v_gene: TRBV6-1; CDR3aa: CASSRSGSTYNEQFF
j_gene: TRBJ1-1; v_gene: TRBV7-9; CDR3aa: CASSLQGTLTEQFF
j_gene: TRBJ2-1; v_gene: TRBV28; CDR3aa: CATSRASYNEQFF
j_gene: TRBJ2-5; v_gene: TRBV6-2/TRBV6-3; CDR3aa: CASRRSRTQYF
j_gene: TRBJ2-1; v_gene: TRBV14; CDR3aa: CASSQEGAPSLEFF
j_gene: TRBJ1-6; v_gene: TRBV6-1; CDR3aa: CASRLKGGQNNSPLHF
j_gene: TRBJ2-2; v_gene: TRBV6-1; CDR3aa: CASSEAWGWEANTGEMFF
j_gene: TRBJ2-7; v_gene: TRBV2; CDR3aa: CASRASGTYEQYF
j_gene: TRBJ2-3; v_gene: TRBV28; CDR3aa: CGSPRTVSDMADTQYF
j_gene: TRBJ2-1; v_gene: TRBV12-3/TRBV12-4; CDR3aa: CASSTRALYNEQFF